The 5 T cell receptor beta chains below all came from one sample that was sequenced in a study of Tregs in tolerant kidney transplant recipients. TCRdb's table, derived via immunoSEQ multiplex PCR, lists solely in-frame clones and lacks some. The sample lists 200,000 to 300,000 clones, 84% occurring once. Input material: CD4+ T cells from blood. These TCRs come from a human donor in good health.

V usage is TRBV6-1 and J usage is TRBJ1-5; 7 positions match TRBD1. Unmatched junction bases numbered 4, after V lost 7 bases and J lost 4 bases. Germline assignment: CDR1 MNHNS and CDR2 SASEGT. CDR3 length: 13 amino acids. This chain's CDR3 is CASNGQVNQPQHF. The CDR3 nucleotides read TGTGCCAGCAACGGACAGGTGAATCAGCCCCAGCATTTT.

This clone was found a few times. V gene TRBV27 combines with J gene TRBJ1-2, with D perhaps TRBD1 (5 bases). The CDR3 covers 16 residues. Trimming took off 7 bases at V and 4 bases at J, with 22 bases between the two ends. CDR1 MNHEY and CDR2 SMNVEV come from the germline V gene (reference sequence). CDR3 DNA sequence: TGTGCCAGCAATTCCCTCCGGGACGAAGGCTCCTATGGCTACACCTTC. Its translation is CASNSLRDEGSYGYTF.

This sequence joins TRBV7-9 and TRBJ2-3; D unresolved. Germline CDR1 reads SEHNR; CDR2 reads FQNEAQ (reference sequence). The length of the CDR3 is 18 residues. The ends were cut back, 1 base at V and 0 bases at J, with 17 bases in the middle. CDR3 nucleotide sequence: TGTGCCAGCAGCTTAGATGGCAGAATCCTTACTAGCACAGATACGCAGTATTTT. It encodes CASSLDGRILTSTDTQYF. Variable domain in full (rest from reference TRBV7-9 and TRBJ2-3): DTGVSQNPRHKITKRGQNVTFRCDPISEHNRLYWYRQTLGQGPEFLTYFQNEAQLEKSRLLSDRFSAERPKGSFSTLEIQRTEQGDSAMYLCASSLDGRILTSTDTQYFGPGTRLTVL.

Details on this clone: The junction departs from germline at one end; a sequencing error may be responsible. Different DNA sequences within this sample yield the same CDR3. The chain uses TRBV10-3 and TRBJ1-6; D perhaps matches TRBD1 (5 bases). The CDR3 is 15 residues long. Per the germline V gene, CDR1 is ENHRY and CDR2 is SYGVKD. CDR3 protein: CAISEGTENNSPLHF. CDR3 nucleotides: TGCGCCATCAGTGAAGGGACGGAAAATAATTCACCCCTCCACTTT.

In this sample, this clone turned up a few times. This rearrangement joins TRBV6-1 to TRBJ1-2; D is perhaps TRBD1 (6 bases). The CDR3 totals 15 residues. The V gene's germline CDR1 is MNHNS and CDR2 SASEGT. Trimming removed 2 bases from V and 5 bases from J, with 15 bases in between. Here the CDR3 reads CASSEQGGGPYGYTF. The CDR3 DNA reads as TGTGCCAGCAGTGAACAGGGCGGGGGGCCGTATGGCTACACCTTC.